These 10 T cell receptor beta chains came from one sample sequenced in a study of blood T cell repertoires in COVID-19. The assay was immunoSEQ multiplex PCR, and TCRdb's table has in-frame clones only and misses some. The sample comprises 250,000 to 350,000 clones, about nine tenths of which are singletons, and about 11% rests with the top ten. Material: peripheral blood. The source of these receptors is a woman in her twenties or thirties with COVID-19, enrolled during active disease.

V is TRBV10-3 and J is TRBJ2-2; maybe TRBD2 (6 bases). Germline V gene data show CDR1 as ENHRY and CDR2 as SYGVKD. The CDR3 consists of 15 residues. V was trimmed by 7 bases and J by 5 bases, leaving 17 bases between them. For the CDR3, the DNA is TGTGCCATCAACCCCTCCGGGAGAGGAACCGGGGAGCTGTTTTTT. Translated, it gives CAINPSGRGTGELFF.

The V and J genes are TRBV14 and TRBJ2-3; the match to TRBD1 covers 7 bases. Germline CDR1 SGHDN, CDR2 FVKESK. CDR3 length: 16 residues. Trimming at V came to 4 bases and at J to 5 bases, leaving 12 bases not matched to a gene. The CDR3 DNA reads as TGTGCCAGCAGCCTAAGGGGGCGCGAGTTAATAGATACGCAGTATTTT. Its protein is CASSLRGRELIDTQYF. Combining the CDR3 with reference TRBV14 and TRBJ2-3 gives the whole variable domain EAGVTQFPSHSVIEKGQTVTLRCDPISGHDNLYWYRRVMGKEIKFLLHFVKESKQDESGMPNNRFLAERTGGTYSTLKVQPAELEDSGVYFCASSLRGRELIDTQYFGPGTRLTVL.

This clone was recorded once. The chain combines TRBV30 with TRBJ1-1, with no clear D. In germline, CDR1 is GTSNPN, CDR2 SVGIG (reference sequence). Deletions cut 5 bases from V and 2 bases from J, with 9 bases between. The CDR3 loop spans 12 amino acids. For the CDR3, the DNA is TGTGCCTGGGGGTTTATCAACACTGAAGCTTTCTTT. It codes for CAWGFINTEAFF.

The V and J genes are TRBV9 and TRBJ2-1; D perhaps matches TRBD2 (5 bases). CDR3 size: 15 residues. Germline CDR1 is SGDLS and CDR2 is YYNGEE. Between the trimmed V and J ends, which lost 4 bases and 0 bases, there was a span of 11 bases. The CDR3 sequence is CASSKGEGSYNEQFF. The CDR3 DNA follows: TGTGCCAGCAGCAAGGGAGAGGGCTCCTACAATGAGCAGTTCTTC.

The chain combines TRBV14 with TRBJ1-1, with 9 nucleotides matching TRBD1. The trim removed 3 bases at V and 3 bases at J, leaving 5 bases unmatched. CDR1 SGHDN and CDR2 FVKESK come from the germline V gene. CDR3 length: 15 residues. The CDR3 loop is CASSQAGTGYTEAFF. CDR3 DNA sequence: TGTGCCAGCAGCCAGGCCGGGACAGGGTACACTGAAGCTTTCTTT.

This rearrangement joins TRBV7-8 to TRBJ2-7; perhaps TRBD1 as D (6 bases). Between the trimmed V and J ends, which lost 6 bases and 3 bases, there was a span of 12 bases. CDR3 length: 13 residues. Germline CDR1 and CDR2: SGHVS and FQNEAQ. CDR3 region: CASRATGSYEQYF. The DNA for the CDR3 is TGTGCCAGCAGGGCAACAGGGAGCTACGAGCAGTACTTC. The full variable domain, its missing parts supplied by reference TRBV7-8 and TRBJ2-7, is GAGVSQSPRYKVAKRGQDVALRCDPISGHVSLFWYQQALGQGPEFLTYFQNEAQLDKSGLPSDRFFAERPEGSVSTLKIQRTQQEDSAVYLCASRATGSYEQYFGPGTRLTVT.

In nucleotides, the CDR3 is TGTGCCAGCTGGAGGTATGACAGGGACTCAGATACGCAGTATTTT. Translation: CASWRYDRDSDTQYF. The J gene is TRBJ2-3, the V gene TRBV6-5, with D possibly TRBD1 on 7 matching bases. V lost 8 bases, J lost 4 bases, and 19 bases lay in between. Looked up from germline, CDR1 is MNHEY and CDR2 is SVGAGI. This CDR3 is built from 15 residues.

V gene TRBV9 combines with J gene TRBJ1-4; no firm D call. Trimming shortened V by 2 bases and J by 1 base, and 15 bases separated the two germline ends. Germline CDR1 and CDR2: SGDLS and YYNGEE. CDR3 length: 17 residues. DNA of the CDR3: TGTGCCAGCAGCGTGGGTATAGGAGGAGGAACTAATGAAAAACTGTTTTTT. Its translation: CASSVGIGGGTNEKLFF.

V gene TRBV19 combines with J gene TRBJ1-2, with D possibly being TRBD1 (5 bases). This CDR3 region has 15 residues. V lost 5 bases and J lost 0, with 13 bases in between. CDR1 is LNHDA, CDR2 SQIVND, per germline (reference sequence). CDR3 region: CASSYIQGTNYGYTF. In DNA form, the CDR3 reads TGTGCCAGTAGTTACATCCAGGGTACTAACTATGGCTACACCTTC.

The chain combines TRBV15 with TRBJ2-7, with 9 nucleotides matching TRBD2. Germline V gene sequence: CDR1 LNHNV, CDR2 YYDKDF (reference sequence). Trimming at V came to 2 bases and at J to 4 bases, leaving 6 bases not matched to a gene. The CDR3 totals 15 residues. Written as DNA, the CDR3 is TGTGCCACCAGCAGAAGGACTAGCGAGAAATACGAGCAGTACTTC. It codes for CATSRRTSEKYEQYF.